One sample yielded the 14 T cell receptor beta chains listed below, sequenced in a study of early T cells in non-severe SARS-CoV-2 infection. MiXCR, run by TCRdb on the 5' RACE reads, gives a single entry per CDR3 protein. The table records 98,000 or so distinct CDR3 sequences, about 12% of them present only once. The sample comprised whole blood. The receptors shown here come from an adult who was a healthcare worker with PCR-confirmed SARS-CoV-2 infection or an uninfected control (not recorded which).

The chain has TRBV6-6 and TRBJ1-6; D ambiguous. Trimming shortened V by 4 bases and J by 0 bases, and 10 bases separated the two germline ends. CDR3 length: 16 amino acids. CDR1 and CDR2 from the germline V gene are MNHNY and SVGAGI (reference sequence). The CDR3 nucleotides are TGTGCCAGCAGTTCTAGTGCGAGCTCCTATAATTCACCCCTCCACTTT. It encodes CASSSSASSYNSPLHF.

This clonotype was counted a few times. CDR3 coding DNA: TGTGCCAGCAACCCCCGGCAATCTAACACCGGGGAGCTGTTTTTT. It specifies CASNPRQSNTGELFF. This chain joins TRBV5-5 and TRBJ2-2; D unresolved. Deletions cut 6 bases from V and 2 bases from J, with 14 bases between. CDR1 is SGHKS, CDR2 YYEKEE, per germline (reference sequence). The CDR3 extends over 15 amino acids.

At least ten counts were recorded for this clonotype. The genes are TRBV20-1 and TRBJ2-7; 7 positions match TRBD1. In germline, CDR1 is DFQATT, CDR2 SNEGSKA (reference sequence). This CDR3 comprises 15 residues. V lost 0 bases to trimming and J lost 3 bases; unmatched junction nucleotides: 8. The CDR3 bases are TGCAGTGCTAGAGACTCGGGGCAGGGGGACTACGAGCAGTACTTC. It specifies CSARDSGQGDYEQYF.

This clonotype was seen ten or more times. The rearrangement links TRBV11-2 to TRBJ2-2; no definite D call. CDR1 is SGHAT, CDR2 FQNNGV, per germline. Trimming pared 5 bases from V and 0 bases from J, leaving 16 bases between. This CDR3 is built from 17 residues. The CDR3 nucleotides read TGTGCCAGCAGCCCCTTATCCTGGTCGGCGAACACCGGGGAGCTGTTTTTT. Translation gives CASSPLSWSANTGELFF. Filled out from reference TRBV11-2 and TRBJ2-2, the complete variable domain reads EAGVAQSPRYKIIEKRQSVAFWCNPISGHATLYWYQQILGQGPKLLIQFQNNGVVDDSQLPKDRFSAERLKGVDSTLKIQPAKLEDSAVYLCASSPLSWSANTGELFFGEGSRLTVL.

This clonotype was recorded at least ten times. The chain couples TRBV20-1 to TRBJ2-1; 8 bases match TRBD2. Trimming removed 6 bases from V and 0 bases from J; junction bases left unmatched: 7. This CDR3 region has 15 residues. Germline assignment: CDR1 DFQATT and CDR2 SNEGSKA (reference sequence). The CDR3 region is CSARGLGISYNEQFF. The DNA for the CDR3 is TGCAGTGCGCGGGGACTAGGGATCTCCTACAATGAGCAGTTCTTC.

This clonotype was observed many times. CDR3 in amino acids: CATSGTGHGKAQREYNEQFF. As DNA, the CDR3 is TGTGCCACCAGTGGGACCGGCCACGGGAAGGCGCAGCGGGAGTACAATGAGCAGTTCTTC. The chain combines TRBV24-1 with TRBJ2-1; 8 positions match TRBD2. Per germline, CDR1 KGHDR and CDR2 SFDVKD. Losses at the gene ends were 5 bases for V and 4 bases for J; bases not matched to a gene: 21. The CDR3 is made up of 20 amino acids.

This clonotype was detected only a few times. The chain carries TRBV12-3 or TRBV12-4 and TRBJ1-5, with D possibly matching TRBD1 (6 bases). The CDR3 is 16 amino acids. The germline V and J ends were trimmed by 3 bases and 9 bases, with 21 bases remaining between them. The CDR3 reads CASSLGRGVVAGPQHF. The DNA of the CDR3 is TGTGCCAGCAGTTTGGGCAGGGGAGTCGTAGCAGGGCCCCAGCATTTT.

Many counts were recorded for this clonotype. The CDR3 sequence: CSVAYRDRLLYGYTF. The CDR3 coding sequence is TGCAGCGTTGCTTACCGGGACAGATTGTTATATGGCTACACCTTC. The chain uses TRBV29-1 and TRBJ1-2; TRBD1 matches 7 bases. Germline V gene sequence: CDR1 SQVTM, CDR2 ANQGSEA. V lost 4 bases and J lost 5; bases outside the gene matches: 13. This CDR3 is 15 amino acids long.

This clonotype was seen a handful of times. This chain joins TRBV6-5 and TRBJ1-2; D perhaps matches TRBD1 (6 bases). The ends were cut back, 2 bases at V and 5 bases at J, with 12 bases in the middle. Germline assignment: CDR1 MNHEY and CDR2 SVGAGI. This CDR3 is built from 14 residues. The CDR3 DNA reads TGTGCCAGCAGTTACAAGGGCAGGGGATATGGCTACACCTTC. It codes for CASSYKGRGYGYTF.

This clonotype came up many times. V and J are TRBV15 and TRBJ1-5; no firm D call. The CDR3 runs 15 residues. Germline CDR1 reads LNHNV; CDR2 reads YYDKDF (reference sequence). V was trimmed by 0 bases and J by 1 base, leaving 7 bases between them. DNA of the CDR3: TGTGCCACCAGCAGAGATCATGCAAGCAATCAGCCCCAGCATTTT. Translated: CATSRDHASNQPQHF.

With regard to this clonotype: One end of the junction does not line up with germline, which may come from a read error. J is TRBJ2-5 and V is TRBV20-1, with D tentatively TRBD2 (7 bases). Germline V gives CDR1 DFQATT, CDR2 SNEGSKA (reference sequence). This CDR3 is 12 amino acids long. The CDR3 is CNARGGAETQYF. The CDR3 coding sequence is TGCAATGCTAGAGGGGGGGCTGAGACCCAGTACTTC.

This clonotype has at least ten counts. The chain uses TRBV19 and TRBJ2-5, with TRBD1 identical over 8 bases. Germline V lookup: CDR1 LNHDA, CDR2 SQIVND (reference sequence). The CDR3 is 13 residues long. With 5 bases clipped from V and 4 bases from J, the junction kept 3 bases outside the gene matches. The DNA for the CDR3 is TGTGCCAGTAGTGCAGGGGGCGTAGAGACCCAGTACTTC. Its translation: CASSAGGVETQYF.

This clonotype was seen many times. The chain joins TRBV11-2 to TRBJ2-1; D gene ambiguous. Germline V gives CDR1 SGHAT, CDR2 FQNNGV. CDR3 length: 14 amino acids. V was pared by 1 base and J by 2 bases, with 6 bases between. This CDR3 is CASSLVYPYNEQFF. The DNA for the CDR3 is TGTGCCAGCAGCTTAGTTTATCCCTACAATGAGCAGTTCTTC.

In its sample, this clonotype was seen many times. DNA for the CDR3: TGTGCCAGCAGTGGGGCAGGGAGGTACGAGCAGTACTTC. Amino acid sequence: CASSGAGRYEQYF. The chain carries TRBV25-1 and TRBJ2-7; perhaps TRBD2 as D (6 bases). The ends were cut back, 4 bases at V and 4 bases at J, with 11 bases in the middle. Per the germline V gene, CDR1 is MGHDK and CDR2 is SYGVNS. The CDR3 totals 13 residues.